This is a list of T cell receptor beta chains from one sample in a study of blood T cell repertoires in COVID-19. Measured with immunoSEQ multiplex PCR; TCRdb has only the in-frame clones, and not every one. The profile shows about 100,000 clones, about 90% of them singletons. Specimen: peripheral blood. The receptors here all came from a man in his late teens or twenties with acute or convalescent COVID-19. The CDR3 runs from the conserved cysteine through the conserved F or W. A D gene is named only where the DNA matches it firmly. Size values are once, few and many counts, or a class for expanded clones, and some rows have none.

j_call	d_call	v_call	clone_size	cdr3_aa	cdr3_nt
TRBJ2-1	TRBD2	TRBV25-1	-	CASRGAGANNEQFF	TGTGCCAGCAGGGGAGCGGGGGCTAACAATGAGCAGTTCTTC
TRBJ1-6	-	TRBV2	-	CASSDREAPLHF	TGTGCCAGCAGTGATAGGGAGGCACCCCTCCACTTT
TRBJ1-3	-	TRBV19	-	CASSSTEGSGNTIYF	TGTGCCAGTAGTTCAACGGAGGGATCTGGAAACACCATATATTTT
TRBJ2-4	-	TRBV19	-	CASSSLKNIQYF	TGTGCCAGTAGTAGCCTAAAAAACATTCAGTACTTC
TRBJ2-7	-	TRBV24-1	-	CATSGRYHEQYF	TGTGCCACCAGTGGCCGCTATCACGAGCAGTACTTC
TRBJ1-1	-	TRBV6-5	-	CASSYVTGSNTEAFF	TGTGCCAGCAGTTACGTCACAGGATCGAACACTGAAGCTTTCTTT
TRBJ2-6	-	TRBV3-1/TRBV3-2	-	CASSPLGGGANVLTF	TGTGCCAGCAGCCCCCTCGGGGGTGGGGCCAACGTCCTGACTTTC
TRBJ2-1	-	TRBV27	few	CASSFASPVSYNEQFF	TGTGCCAGCAGTTTTGCTAGCCCTGTCTCCTACAATGAGCAGTTCTTC
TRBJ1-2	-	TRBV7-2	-	CASSGGTATLANYGYTF	TGTGCCAGCAGCGGAGGGACGGCCACGTTAGCTAACTATGGCTACACCTTC
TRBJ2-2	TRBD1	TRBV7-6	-	CASSDNRGSDTGELFF	TGTGCCAGCAGCGATAACAGGGGTAGCGACACCGGGGAGCTGTTTTTT
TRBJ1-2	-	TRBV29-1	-	CSVVPRANYGYTF	TGCAGCGTTGTCCCCAGGGCCAACTATGGCTACACCTTC
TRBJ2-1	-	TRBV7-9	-	CASSPPHISSYNEQFF	TGTGCCAGCAGCCCTCCCCATATTAGCTCCTACAATGAGCAGTTCTTC
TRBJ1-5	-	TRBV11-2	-	CASSFRKGDQPQHF	TGTGCCAGCAGCTTTCGGAAAGGGGATCAGCCCCAGCATTTT
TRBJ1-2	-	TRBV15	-	CATDGGQGYGYTF	TGTGCCACCGACGGGGGGCAGGGCTATGGCTACACCTTC
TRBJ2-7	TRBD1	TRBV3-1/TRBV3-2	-	CASSQGGTGAYEQYF	TGTGCCAGCAGCCAAGGCGGGACAGGGGCCTACGAGCAGTACTTC
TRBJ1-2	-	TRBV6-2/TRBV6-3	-	CASSYSRPDIYGYTF	TGTGCCAGCAGTTACTCGAGACCTGACATTTATGGCTACACCTTC
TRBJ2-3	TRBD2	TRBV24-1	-	CATSDLLAGNTDTQYF	TGTGCCACCAGTGATTTACTAGCGGGGAACACAGATACGCAGTATTTT
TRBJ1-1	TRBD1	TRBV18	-	CASSPGQGPTEAFF	TGTGCCAGCTCACCGGGACAGGGTCCCACTGAAGCTTTCTTT
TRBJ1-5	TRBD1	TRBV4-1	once	CASSQVPDRGGGQPQHF	TGCGCCAGCAGCCAAGTCCCGGACAGGGGAGGAGGACAGCCCCAGCATTTT
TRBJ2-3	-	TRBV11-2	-	CASSLVNTDTQYF	TGTGCCAGCAGCTTAGTCAATACAGATACGCAGTATTTT
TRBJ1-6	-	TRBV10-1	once	CASKGHGSSYNSPLHF	TGCGCCAGCAAAGGACATGGAAGCTCCTATAATTCACCCCTCCACTTT
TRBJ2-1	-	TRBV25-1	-	CASSDVTGLSYNEQFF	TGTGCCAGCAGTGACGTGACAGGTCTTTCCTACAATGAGCAGTTCTTC